The table lists the clone carrying this T cell receptor (beta chain) with a count of one. This likely reflects a read error, since a far larger clone is one base away. Trimming cost V 5 bases and J 7 bases, with 21 bases left between them. The V gene's germline CDR1 is SGHTA and CDR2 FQGNSA. CDR3 length: 16 amino acids. The protocol was immunoSEQ multiplex PCR, while the TCRdb copy is restricted to in-frame clones and leaves out a portion. The sample yields about 460,000 clones, roughly four fifths seen once. The sample is drawn from a study of shared clonotypes between healthy human individuals. In the study overall: Samples came from a couple of female and a few male donors aged 18 to 49.

The sequenced sample was PBMCs. The V gene is TRBV7-2, the J gene TRBJ1-5, with a tentative D call TRBD1 (5 bases). The source is a woman aged 40-49 years in good health. Some clones in this sample may be carry-over from other donors' samples. CDR3 amino acids: CASSIVLGGNNQPQHF. The CDR3 coding sequence is TGTGCCAGCAGCATAGTCTTGGGGGGGAATAACCAGCCCCAGCATTTT. Using reference TRBV7-2 and TRBJ1-5 for the parts outside the CDR3, the full variable domain is GAGVSQSPSNKVTEKGKDVELRCDPISGHTALYWYRQSLGQGLEFLIYFQGNSAPDKSGLPSDRFSAERTGGSVSTLTIQRTQQEDSAVYLCASSIVLGGNNQPQHFGDGTRLSIL.